This T cell receptor beta chain was sequenced for a study of blood T cell repertoires in COVID-19. Study-wide background: Italy, Spain and the United States were the sources of the convalescent and acute COVID-19 samples. PBMCs, B-cell-depleted T cells, or T cells were the source of the cDNA or gDNA that made up the material.

Authors' methods: Counts of nucleated cells, estimated from reference gene primer amplification, were obtained. Clones were read by immunoSEQ multiplex PCR, and TCRdb kept only the in-frame ones, dropping some. That table furnishes V, J and clone size, whereas the DNA furnished D and trimming. The data contain approximately 92,000 clones, around 82% of them singletons. The germline V gene encodes CDR1 MDHEN and CDR2 SYDVKM. The CDR3 is made up of 13 amino acids. V lost 7 bases to trimming and J lost 0 bases, with 10 bases between them. The chain links TRBV28 to TRBJ2-7; tentative D call: TRBD2 (5 bases). Input material: peripheral blood. The receptor was isolated from a man aged 45-65 years who had recovered from COVID-19. CDR3 residues: CASTPTTSYEQYF. CDR3 coding DNA: TGTGCCAGCACCCCGACTACCTCCTACGAGCAGTACTTC. The entire variable domain, with the rest obtained from reference TRBV28 and TRBJ2-7, is as follows: DVKVTQSSRYLVKRTGEKVFLECVQDMDHENMFWYRQDPGLGLRLIYFSYDVKMKEKGDIPEGYSVSREKKERFSLILESASTNQTSMYLCASTPTTSYEQYFGPGTRLTVT.